Listed here are 17 T cell receptor beta chains from one sample, sequenced in a study of T cells in localized non-small cell lung cancer. Sequenced by immunoSEQ multiplex PCR; TCRdb stores in-frame clones only, minus some. Of 1,500 to 2,000 clones in the sample, 34% were seen once. The sequencing used lung tumor tissue, collected before any cancer treatment. These receptors originate from a male donor at least 60 years old with stage III squamous cell lung carcinoma.

The chain employs TRBV11-3 and TRBJ1-4, with no clear D. From germline, CDR1 is SGHNT and CDR2 YENEEA. The CDR3 totals 17 residues. V lost 0 bases and J 0 bases, leaving 11 bases between the germline ends. The CDR3 spells CASSLDGEVATNEKLFF. The CDR3 bases are TGTGCCAGCAGCTTAGATGGGGAGGTAGCAACTAATGAAAAACTGTTTTTT.

This clone was detected only a few times. The chain carries TRBV7-6 and TRBJ1-4; weak D call: TRBD1 (6 bases). The CDR3 has 15 residues. V dropped 1 base and J dropped 5 bases, with 11 bases sitting between them. The germline V gene encodes CDR1 SGHVS and CDR2 FNYEAQ. The CDR3 DNA reads as TGTGCCAGCAGCTTAGGTACAGGGCCAAATGAAAAACTGTTTTTT. Translating it yields CASSLGTGPNEKLFF.

This clone was detected only a few times. The chain combines TRBV10-2 with TRBJ1-5; TRBD1 agrees at 10 bases. V lost 4 bases, J lost 6 bases, and 0 bases stayed unmatched. CDR1 and CDR2 from the germline V gene are WSHSY and SAAADI. The CDR3 is made up of 13 amino acids. This chain's CDR3 is CASSGDRGQPQHF. CDR3 bases: TGCGCCAGCAGTGGGGACAGGGGTCAGCCCCAGCATTTT.

This clone was observed a handful of times. CDR3 loop: CASSYSGRRDEQFF. For the CDR3, the DNA is TGTGCCAGCAGTTATTCGGGCCGCCGCGATGAGCAGTTCTTC. The gene calls are TRBV6-8 and TRBJ2-1; D not resolved. CDR3 length: 14 residues. The ends were cut back, 3 bases at V and 8 bases at J, with 14 bases in the middle. Per the germline V gene, CDR1 is MNHGY and CDR2 is SAAAGT.

By share, this clone counts as medium-sized. The rearrangement uses TRBV9 and TRBJ2-1, with a possible D match to TRBD1 (5 bases). With 6 bases removed from V and 5 bases from J, the gap between germline ends came to 18 bases. The CDR3 has 15 amino acids. Germline V CDR1 and CDR2: SGDLS, YYNGEE. The CDR3 region is CASTAGFAINNEQFF. CDR3 nucleotide sequence: TGTGCCAGCACCGCAGGGTTCGCGATTAACAATGAGCAGTTCTTC.

CDR3 DNA sequence: TGTGCCAGTAGTATAGAGTATCCAGGGAAGTATTTAGGCGAGCAGTACGTC. The encoded protein is CASSIEYPGKYLGEQYV. The chain links TRBV19 to TRBJ2-7; D is possibly TRBD1 (5 bases). Trimming removed 0 bases at V and 6 bases at J, with 21 bases between. CDR1 LNHDA and CDR2 SQIVND come from the germline V gene (reference sequence). The CDR3 sequence is 17 residues long.

V usage is TRBV28 and J usage is TRBJ1-1, with 9 bases fitting TRBD1. The junction had 10 bases not matched to a gene; V was cut back by 6 bases and J by 5 bases. This CDR3 region has 15 residues. In germline, CDR1 is MDHEN, CDR2 SYDVKM. The CDR3: CASRPTGGVRTEAFF. The CDR3 bases are TGTGCCAGCAGGCCTACAGGGGGCGTAAGAACTGAAGCTTTCTTT. The complete variable domain, with remaining parts taken from reference TRBV28 and TRBJ1-1, reads DVKVTQSSRYLVKRTGEKVFLECVQDMDHENMFWYRQDPGLGLRLIYFSYDVKMKEKGDIPEGYSVSREKKERFSLILESASTNQTSMYLCASRPTGGVRTEAFFGQGTRLTVV.

DNA of the CDR3: TGTGCCAGCTCCCCGGACAGGCGGCGGACTAGCGGGGACACAGATACGCAGTATTTT. Translating gives CASSPDRRRTSGDTDTQYF. This chain links TRBV18 with TRBJ2-3, with TRBD2 matching over 12 bases. CDR1 is KGHSH and CDR2 is LQKENI in the germline V gene. Trimming at V came to 6 bases and at J to 2 bases, leaving 15 bases not matched to a gene. This CDR3 is 19 amino acids long.

This clone was seen a handful of times. This rearrangement joins TRBV19 to TRBJ2-7; 10 positions agree with TRBD1. CDR3 length equals 14 residues. Germline values: CDR1 LNHDA, CDR2 SQIVND (reference sequence). The V segment lost 5 bases and the J segment 6 bases; nucleotides outside the gene matches: 7. CDR3 DNA: TGTGCCAGTAGTCGACGGGACAGGGGAGCCGAGCAGTACGTC. Its translation is CASSRRDRGAEQYV.

This clone counts as medium-sized. The gene calls are TRBV11-3 and TRBJ2-1; D is possibly TRBD1 (5 bases). The ends were cut back, 4 bases at V and 6 bases at J, with 16 bases in the middle. The CDR3 contains 15 residues. Germline CDR1 is SGHNT and CDR2 is YENEEA. The CDR3 is CASSSGQGEVNEQFF. The CDR3 coding sequence is TGTGCCAGCAGCTCCGGACAAGGAGAGGTCAATGAGCAGTTCTTC.

The rearrangement uses TRBV19 and TRBJ2-7; D call uncertain. The CDR3 contains 14 residues. Germline CDR1 is LNHDA and CDR2 is SQIVND (reference sequence). The ends were cut back, 3 bases at V and 0 bases at J, with 9 bases in the middle. CDR3 sequence (DNA): TGTGCCAGTAGTATGGTAGGGTTCTCCTACGAGCAGTACGTC. The encoded protein is CASSMVGFSYEQYV.

This clone was detected a few times. V and J are TRBV6-1 and TRBJ1-2, with a possible D match to TRBD1 (6 bases). The germline V gene encodes CDR1 MNHNS and CDR2 SASEGT. Trimming cost V 0 bases and J 4 bases, with 15 bases left between them. The CDR3 contains 16 residues. In DNA, the CDR3 is TGTGCCAGCAGTGAAGCCGTGGGGGGGCGAGGCTATGGCTACACCTTC. Amino acids: CASSEAVGGRGYGYTF.

The rearrangement links TRBV15 to TRBJ2-3, with a weak D call TRBD2 (5 bases). This CDR3 region has 15 residues. V was clipped by 3 bases and J by 0 bases, with 10 bases between them. Germline loops: CDR1 LNHNV, CDR2 YYDKDF (reference sequence). DNA for the CDR3: TGTGCCACCAGCAGCCGGGGAACTAGCACAGATACGCAGTATTTT. Translated, it gives CATSSRGTSTDTQYF. Using reference TRBV15 and TRBJ2-3 for the parts outside the CDR3, the full variable domain is DAMVIQNPRYQVTQFGKPVTLSCSQTLNHNVMYWYQQKSSQAPKLLFHYYDKDFNNEADTPDNFQSRRPNTSFCFLDIRSPGLGDTAMYLCATSSRGTSTDTQYFGPGTRLTVL.

In this sample, this clone is large (0.1 to 1%). The V call is TRBV6-8, the J call TRBJ1-3; D uncertain. Trimming removed 6 bases at V and 4 bases at J, with 10 bases between. The CDR3 runs to 13 residues. Germline values: CDR1 MNHGY, CDR2 SAAAGT. CDR3 DNA sequence: TGTGCCAGCAGAGGCGGTGGGGGAAACACCATATATTTT. It encodes CASRGGGGNTIYF.

The rearrangement links TRBV15 to TRBJ1-5; no reliable D call. Deletions cut 1 base from V and 1 base from J, with 11 bases between. Germline CDR1 reads LNHNV; CDR2 reads YYDKDF (reference sequence). This CDR3 has 16 residues. CDR3 region: CATSRGGDFSNQPQHF. The CDR3 nucleotides read TGTGCCACCAGCAGAGGTGGGGATTTCAGCAATCAGCCCCAGCATTTT.

This clone was detected a few times. The chain joins TRBV11-3 to TRBJ2-7, with a tentative D call TRBD1 (5 bases). The V end was cut by 1 base, the J end by 6 bases, with 13 bases between. Germline V gene sequence: CDR1 SGHNT, CDR2 YENEEA. The length of the CDR3 is 14 residues. CDR3 loop: CASSLGNRQGEQYF. For the CDR3, the DNA is TGTGCCAGCAGCTTAGGGAACCGTCAGGGCGAGCAGTACTTC.

This clone has just one count. The V gene is TRBV19, the J gene TRBJ1-5; 7 bases match TRBD1. CDR1 LNHDA and CDR2 SQIVND come from the germline V gene (reference sequence). The CDR3 spans 15 residues. Unmatched junction bases numbered 6, after V lost 7 bases and J lost 0 bases. The DNA for the CDR3 is TGTGCCAGTACCCCCGGGACAGCTAGCAATCAGCCCCAGCATTTT. Encoded protein: CASTPGTASNQPQHF.